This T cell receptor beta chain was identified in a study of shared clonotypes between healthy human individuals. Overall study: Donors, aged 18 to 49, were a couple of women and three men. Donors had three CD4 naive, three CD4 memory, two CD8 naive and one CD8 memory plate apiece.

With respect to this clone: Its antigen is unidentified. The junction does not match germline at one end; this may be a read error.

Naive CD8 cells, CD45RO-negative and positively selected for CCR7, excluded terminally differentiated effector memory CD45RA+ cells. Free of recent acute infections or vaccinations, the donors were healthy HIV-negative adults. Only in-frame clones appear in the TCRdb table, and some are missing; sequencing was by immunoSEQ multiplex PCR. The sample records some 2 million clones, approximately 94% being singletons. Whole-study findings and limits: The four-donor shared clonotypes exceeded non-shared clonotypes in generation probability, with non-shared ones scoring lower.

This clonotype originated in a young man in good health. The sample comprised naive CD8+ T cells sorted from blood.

CDR3 sequence reads: CAWSAGLARLF. The CDR3 region has the DNA TGTGCCTGGAGTGCGGGACTAGCCCGGCTCTTC. This rearrangement joins TRBV30 to TRBJ2-1; TRBD2 agrees at 9 bases. The CDR3 has 11 residues. Germline lookup yields CDR1 GTSNPN and CDR2 SVGIG (reference sequence). Combining the CDR3 with reference TRBV30 and TRBJ2-1 gives the whole variable domain SQTIHQWPATLVQPVGSPLSLECTVEGTSNPNLYWYRQAAGRGLQLLFYSVGIGQISSEVPQNLSASRPQDRQFILSSKKLLLSDSGFYLCAWSAGLARLFGPGTRLTVL.